This TCR beta chain emerged from a study of blood T cell repertoires in COVID-19. On the study more broadly: From T cells, B-cell-depleted T cells, or PBMCs came the material, which was cDNA or gDNA.

The CDR3 loop spans 14 amino acids. CDR1 and CDR2 (germline): MNHNS, SASEGT. The J segment lost 6 bases and the V segment lost 5 bases, leaving 10 bases of the junction unmatched. The method was immunoSEQ multiplex PCR; TCRdb's version includes in-frame clones alone and lacks a portion of them. The table records some 300,000 clones, roughly 88% of them present only once. In assigning cohorts, the study relied on participant-reported clinical history. The clonotype originates from a woman aged 25 to 39 who had recovered from COVID-19. The chain recombines TRBV6-1 with TRBJ2-7; 7 bases are shared with TRBD2. The source material was PBMCs or T cells enriched from blood (not recorded which). CDR3 in amino acids: CASSFSGPSAEQYF. DNA of the CDR3: TGTGCCAGCAGTTTTAGCGGGCCGTCGGCCGAGCAGTACTTC.